This is a list of T cell receptor beta chains from one sample in a study of Ad26.COV2.S vaccination and SARS-CoV-2 variants. Profiled with immunoSEQ multiplex PCR; TCRdb holds only in-frame clones, not every one. In the table there are 450,000 to 550,000 clones, about 88% of which are singletons. The sample was peripheral blood, taken in a trial of Ad26.COV2.S vaccine versus placebo. Every receptor here comes from a person aged 18-60 years who received the Ad26.COV2.S COVID-19 vaccine or a placebo. CDR3s include the opening cysteine and the closing phenylalanine or tryptophan. Each record gives: V gene, J gene, D gene, clone size, CDR3 protein, CDR3 DNA. The D gene is left open where the match is weak. For some rows the clone size is stated as once, few or many, or as a class when expanded; others skip it.

v_gene: TRBV4-2; j_gene: TRBJ2-5; d_gene: TRBD2; abundance: NA; CDR3aa: CASSQPGLAGAGQETQYF; CDR3nt: TGTGCCAGCAGCCAACCCGGACTAGCGGGAGCGGGGCAAGAGACCCAGTACTTC
v_gene: TRBV4-3; j_gene: TRBJ2-2; d_gene: NA; abundance: NA; CDR3aa: CASSQTPRAENTGELFF; CDR3nt: TGCGCCAGCAGCCAAACCCCTAGAGCGGAGAACACCGGGGAGCTGTTTTTT
v_gene: TRBV28; j_gene: TRBJ1-5; d_gene: NA; abundance: NA; CDR3aa: CASSLPGLVGQPQHF; CDR3nt: TGTGCCAGCAGTTTACCGGGTCTGGTGGGTCAGCCCCAGCATTTT
v_gene: TRBV11-3; j_gene: TRBJ1-2; d_gene: NA; abundance: NA; CDR3aa: CASSLRGANYGYTF; CDR3nt: TGTGCCAGCAGCTTAAGGGGAGCTAACTATGGCTACACCTTC
v_gene: TRBV30; j_gene: TRBJ2-5; d_gene: NA; abundance: once; CDR3aa: CAWSSWTNQETQYF; CDR3nt: TGTGCCTGGAGTTCCTGGACAAACCAAGAGACCCAGTACTTC
v_gene: TRBV2; j_gene: TRBJ2-7; d_gene: NA; abundance: NA; CDR3aa: CASSFGPAQIYEQYF; CDR3nt: TGTGCCAGCAGTTTCGGACCCGCGCAAATCTACGAGCAGTACTTC
v_gene: TRBV3-1/TRBV3-2; j_gene: TRBJ1-1; d_gene: NA; abundance: NA; CDR3aa: CASSHVQEAFF; CDR3nt: TGTGCCAGCAGCCACGTCCAGGAAGCTTTCTTT
v_gene: TRBV6-4; j_gene: TRBJ1-1; d_gene: NA; abundance: NA; CDR3aa: CASSVLEGTIAFF; CDR3nt: TGTGCCAGCAGTGTATTGGAGGGGACCATCGCTTTCTTT
v_gene: TRBV18; j_gene: TRBJ1-3; d_gene: NA; abundance: NA; CDR3aa: CASSPLRGEFNTIYF; CDR3nt: TGTGCCAGCTCTCCCCTAAGGGGAGAATTTAACACCATATATTTT
v_gene: TRBV7-3; j_gene: TRBJ1-6; d_gene: NA; abundance: NA; CDR3aa: CASSLMAGLNSPLHF; CDR3nt: TGTGCCAGCAGCTTAATGGCAGGCCTGAATTCACCCCTCCACTTT
v_gene: TRBV19; j_gene: TRBJ2-5; d_gene: NA; abundance: NA; CDR3aa: CASSARSGTAWGTQYF; CDR3nt: TGTGCCAGTAGTGCCCGATCGGGGACGGCGTGGGGGACCCAGTACTTC
v_gene: TRBV11-1; j_gene: TRBJ2-2; d_gene: NA; abundance: NA; CDR3aa: CASSLVAGELFF; CDR3nt: TGTGCCAGCAGCTTAGTCGCCGGGGAGCTGTTTTTT
v_gene: TRBV5-1; j_gene: TRBJ1-1; d_gene: TRBD1; abundance: NA; CDR3aa: CASSLRAGGNTEAFF; CDR3nt: TGCGCCAGCAGCTTAAGGGCAGGGGGAAACACTGAAGCTTTCTTT
v_gene: TRBV11-3; j_gene: TRBJ2-3; d_gene: TRBD2; abundance: NA; CDR3aa: CASSLGRRESADTQYF; CDR3nt: TGTGCCAGCAGCTTAGGGCGGCGGGAGAGTGCAGATACGCAGTATTTT
v_gene: TRBV5-1; j_gene: TRBJ2-1; d_gene: NA; abundance: NA; CDR3aa: CASSLAGTIYNEQFF; CDR3nt: TGCGCCAGCAGCTTAGCGGGGACAATTTACAATGAGCAGTTCTTC
v_gene: TRBV6-2/TRBV6-3; j_gene: TRBJ2-6; d_gene: NA; abundance: once; CDR3aa: CASSPYRGANVLTF; CDR3nt: TGTGCCAGCAGTCCCTACAGGGGGGCCAACGTCCTGACTTTC
v_gene: TRBV6-2/TRBV6-3; j_gene: TRBJ2-2; d_gene: TRBD1; abundance: NA; CDR3aa: CASSDRVPGELFF; CDR3nt: TGTGCCAGCAGTGACAGGGTCCCCGGGGAGCTGTTTTTT
v_gene: TRBV5-8; j_gene: TRBJ1-2; d_gene: TRBD1; abundance: NA; CDR3aa: CASAIGQGASGYTF; CDR3nt: TGTGCCAGCGCTATTGGACAGGGGGCGTCTGGCTACACCTTC
v_gene: TRBV5-1; j_gene: TRBJ1-6; d_gene: NA; abundance: NA; CDR3aa: CASSLDQGYSPLHF; CDR3nt: TGCGCCAGCAGCTTGGATCAGGGTTATTCACCCCTCCACTTT
v_gene: TRBV18; j_gene: TRBJ1-5; d_gene: TRBD1; abundance: NA; CDR3aa: CASSPNSGTGDQPQHF; CDR3nt: TGTGCCAGCTCACCAAACTCCGGGACAGGCGATCAGCCCCAGCATTTT
v_gene: TRBV19; j_gene: TRBJ1-6; d_gene: NA; abundance: NA; CDR3aa: CASSMRAYNSPLHF; CDR3nt: TGTGCCAGTAGTATGCGTGCCTATAATTCACCCCTCCACTTT
v_gene: TRBV28; j_gene: TRBJ2-1; d_gene: TRBD2; abundance: NA; CDR3aa: CASTTSGGPYNEQFF; CDR3nt: TGTGCCAGCACGACCAGCGGGGGCCCCTACAATGAGCAGTTCTTC
v_gene: TRBV6-1; j_gene: TRBJ2-6; d_gene: NA; abundance: NA; CDR3aa: CASSELAFAGTGANVLTF; CDR3nt: TGTGCCAGCAGTGAATTGGCCTTCGCCGGCACTGGGGCCAACGTCCTGACTTTC
v_gene: TRBV5-1; j_gene: TRBJ2-5; d_gene: NA; abundance: NA; CDR3aa: CASSSRLQETQYF; CDR3nt: TGCGCCAGCAGCTCCCGCCTCCAAGAGACCCAGTACTTC
v_gene: TRBV18; j_gene: TRBJ1-4; d_gene: NA; abundance: NA; CDR3aa: CASSPLMGGFLKKLFF; CDR3nt: TGTGCCAGCTCACCGCTCATGGGGGGATTCCTGAAAAAACTGTTTTTT
v_gene: TRBV5-1; j_gene: TRBJ2-2; d_gene: TRBD1; abundance: NA; CDR3aa: CASSFSRDRVPGELFF; CDR3nt: TGCGCCAGCAGCTTCTCCCGGGACAGGGTCCCCGGGGAGCTGTTTTTT
v_gene: TRBV15; j_gene: TRBJ1-1; d_gene: NA; abundance: NA; CDR3aa: CATSRESKDLLYTEAFF; CDR3nt: TGTGCCACCAGCAGAGAAAGTAAGGACTTACTTTACACTGAAGCTTTCTTT
v_gene: TRBV19; j_gene: TRBJ1-5; d_gene: NA; abundance: once; CDR3aa: CASSIGPGNSNQPQHF; CDR3nt: TGTGCCAGTAGTATAGGTCCGGGGAACAGCAATCAGCCCCAGCATTTT
v_gene: TRBV18; j_gene: TRBJ1-5; d_gene: NA; abundance: NA; CDR3aa: CASSADRYSNQPQHF; CDR3nt: TGTGCCAGCTCAGCTGACAGATATAGCAATCAGCCCCAGCATTTT
v_gene: TRBV6-1; j_gene: TRBJ1-2; d_gene: NA; abundance: NA; CDR3aa: CASSDRAYGYTF; CDR3nt: TGTGCCAGCAGTGACAGAGCTTATGGCTACACCTTC
v_gene: TRBV7-3; j_gene: TRBJ2-1; d_gene: TRBD2; abundance: NA; CDR3aa: CASSTGLAGANEQFF; CDR3nt: TGTGCCAGCAGCACGGGACTAGCGGGAGCCAATGAGCAGTTCTTC
v_gene: TRBV9; j_gene: TRBJ2-2; d_gene: TRBD2; abundance: NA; CDR3aa: CASSAAGVRNTGELFF; CDR3nt: TGTGCCAGCAGCGCTGCGGGAGTGCGGAACACCGGGGAGCTGTTTTTT
v_gene: TRBV27; j_gene: TRBJ1-2; d_gene: NA; abundance: NA; CDR3aa: CASSLDGYGYTF; CDR3nt: TGTGCCAGCAGTTTGGACGGGTATGGCTACACCTTC
v_gene: TRBV27; j_gene: TRBJ2-3; d_gene: TRBD2; abundance: NA; CDR3aa: CASSRLAVDTQYF; CDR3nt: TGTGCCAGCAGCCGACTAGCGGTAGATACGCAGTATTTT
v_gene: TRBV7-9; j_gene: TRBJ2-1; d_gene: NA; abundance: NA; CDR3aa: CASSLELASEQFF; CDR3nt: TGTGCCAGCAGCTTAGAACTAGCTAGTGAGCAGTTCTTC
v_gene: TRBV5-4; j_gene: TRBJ2-6; d_gene: NA; abundance: NA; CDR3aa: CASSPGPFSGANVLTF; CDR3nt: TGTGCCAGCAGCCCCGGACCGTTCTCTGGGGCCAACGTCCTGACTTTC
v_gene: TRBV5-1; j_gene: TRBJ1-5; d_gene: NA; abundance: NA; CDR3aa: CASSLGPNQPQHF; CDR3nt: TGCGCCAGCAGCTTGGGACCGAATCAGCCCCAGCATTTT
v_gene: TRBV11-2; j_gene: TRBJ2-7; d_gene: NA; abundance: NA; CDR3aa: CASSKGSYEQYF; CDR3nt: TGTGCCAGCAGCAAGGGCAGTTACGAGCAGTACTTC
v_gene: TRBV2; j_gene: TRBJ2-1; d_gene: TRBD2; abundance: few; CDR3aa: CASSVLADHNEQFF; CDR3nt: TGTGCCAGCAGTGTACTAGCGGACCACAATGAGCAGTTCTTC
v_gene: TRBV7-2; j_gene: TRBJ2-3; d_gene: NA; abundance: NA; CDR3aa: CASSLATRVAQYF; CDR3nt: TGTGCCAGCAGCTTAGCCACCAGGGTTGCGCAGTATTTT
v_gene: TRBV6-2/TRBV6-3; j_gene: TRBJ2-1; d_gene: NA; abundance: NA; CDR3aa: CASSYPPDYLTYNEQFF; CDR3nt: TGTGCCAGCAGTTACCCCCCCGACTACCTTACCTACAATGAGCAGTTCTTC
v_gene: TRBV14; j_gene: TRBJ1-2; d_gene: NA; abundance: NA; CDR3aa: CASSQFGRYGYTF; CDR3nt: TGTGCCAGCAGCCAGTTTGGACGGTATGGCTACACCTTC
v_gene: TRBV6-6; j_gene: TRBJ1-6; d_gene: NA; abundance: NA; CDR3aa: CASSPGSPGSSPLHF; CDR3nt: TGTGCCAGCAGCCCTGGAAGTCCAGGCAGTTCACCCCTCCACTTT
v_gene: TRBV25-1; j_gene: TRBJ1-1; d_gene: NA; abundance: NA; CDR3aa: CASSESSSTVSAFF; CDR3nt: TGTGCCAGCAGTGAGTCGTCTAGTACAGTTTCAGCTTTCTTT
v_gene: TRBV6-5; j_gene: TRBJ2-2; d_gene: NA; abundance: NA; CDR3aa: CASSYSKGRAFGELFF; CDR3nt: TGTGCCAGCAGTTATTCGAAGGGACGCGCGTTCGGGGAGCTGTTTTTT
v_gene: TRBV4-3; j_gene: TRBJ2-1; d_gene: TRBD2; abundance: NA; CDR3aa: CASSLGAGGLYEQFF; CDR3nt: TGCGCCAGCAGCCTGGGGGCGGGGGGGCTCTATGAGCAGTTCTTC
v_gene: TRBV3-1/TRBV3-2; j_gene: TRBJ2-5; d_gene: NA; abundance: few; CDR3aa: CASSQMFQETQYF; CDR3nt: TGTGCCAGCAGCCAAATGTTTCAGGAGACCCAGTACTTC
v_gene: TRBV5-4; j_gene: TRBJ1-3; d_gene: NA; abundance: NA; CDR3aa: CASSLVPGYSGNTIYF; CDR3nt: TGTGCCAGCAGCTTGGTCCCAGGTTACTCTGGAAACACCATATATTTT
v_gene: TRBV15; j_gene: TRBJ1-4; d_gene: NA; abundance: few; CDR3aa: CATSRDLETREKLFF; CDR3nt: TGTGCCACCAGCAGAGATCTGGAGACTAGGGAAAAACTGTTTTTT
v_gene: TRBV19; j_gene: TRBJ2-2; d_gene: TRBD2; abundance: NA; CDR3aa: CASSRRGGPNTGELFF; CDR3nt: TGTGCCAGTAGTAGACGCGGGGGGCCGAACACCGGGGAGCTGTTTTTT
v_gene: TRBV4-2; j_gene: TRBJ1-6; d_gene: NA; abundance: NA; CDR3aa: CASSQDWGDSPLHF; CDR3nt: TGTGCCAGCAGCCAAGATTGGGGGGATTCACCCCTCCACTTT
v_gene: TRBV5-4; j_gene: TRBJ2-3; d_gene: NA; abundance: NA; CDR3aa: CATQGITFDTQYF; CDR3nt: TGTGCCACCCAAGGGATAACGTTCGATACGCAGTATTTT